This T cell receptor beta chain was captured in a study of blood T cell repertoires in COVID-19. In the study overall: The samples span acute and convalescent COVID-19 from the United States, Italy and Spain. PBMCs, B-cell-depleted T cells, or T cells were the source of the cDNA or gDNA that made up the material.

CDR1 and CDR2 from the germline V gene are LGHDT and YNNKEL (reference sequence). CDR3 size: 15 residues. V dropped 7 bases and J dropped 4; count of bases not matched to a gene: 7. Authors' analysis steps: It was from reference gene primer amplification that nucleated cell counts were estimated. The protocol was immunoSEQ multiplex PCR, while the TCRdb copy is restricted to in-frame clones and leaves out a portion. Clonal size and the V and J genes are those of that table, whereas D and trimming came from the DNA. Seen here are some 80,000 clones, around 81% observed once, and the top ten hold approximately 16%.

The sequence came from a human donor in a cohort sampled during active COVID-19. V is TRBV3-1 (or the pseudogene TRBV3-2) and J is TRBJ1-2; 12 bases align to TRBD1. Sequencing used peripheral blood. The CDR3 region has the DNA TGTGCCAGCACCTACTGGGACAGGGGGCTCTATGGCTACACCTTC. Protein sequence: CASTYWDRGLYGYTF.